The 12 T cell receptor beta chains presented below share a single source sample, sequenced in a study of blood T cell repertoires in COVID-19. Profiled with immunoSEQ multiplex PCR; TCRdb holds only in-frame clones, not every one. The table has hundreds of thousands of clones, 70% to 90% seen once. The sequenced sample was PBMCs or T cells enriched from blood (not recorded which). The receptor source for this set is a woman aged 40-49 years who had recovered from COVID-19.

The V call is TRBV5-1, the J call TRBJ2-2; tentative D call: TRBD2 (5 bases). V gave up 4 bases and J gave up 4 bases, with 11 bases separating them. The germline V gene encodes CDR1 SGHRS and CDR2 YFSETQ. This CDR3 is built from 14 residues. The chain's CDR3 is CASSGLASTGELFF. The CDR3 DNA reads TGCGCCAGCAGCGGGCTAGCAAGCACCGGGGAGCTGTTTTTT.

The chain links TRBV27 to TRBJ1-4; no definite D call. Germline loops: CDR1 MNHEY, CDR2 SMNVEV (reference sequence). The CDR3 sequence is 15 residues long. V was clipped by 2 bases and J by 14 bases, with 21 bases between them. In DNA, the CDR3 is TGTGCCAGCAGTTTACTCCAGACTTACCCCAACGGGCTGTTTTTT. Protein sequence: CASSLLQTYPNGLFF.

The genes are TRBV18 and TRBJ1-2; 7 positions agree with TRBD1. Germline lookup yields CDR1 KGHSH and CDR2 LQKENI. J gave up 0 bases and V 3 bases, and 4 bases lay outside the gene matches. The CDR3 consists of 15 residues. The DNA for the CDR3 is TGTGCCAGCTCACCGGGCAGGGGGTCTAACTATGGCTACACCTTC. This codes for CASSPGRGSNYGYTF.

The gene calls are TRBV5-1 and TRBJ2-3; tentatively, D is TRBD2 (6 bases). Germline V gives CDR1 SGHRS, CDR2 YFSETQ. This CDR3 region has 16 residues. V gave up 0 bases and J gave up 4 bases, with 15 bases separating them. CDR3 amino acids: CASSLVRTGESDTQYF. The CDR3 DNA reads TGCGCCAGCAGCTTGGTGAGGACGGGAGAGTCAGATACGCAGTATTTT.

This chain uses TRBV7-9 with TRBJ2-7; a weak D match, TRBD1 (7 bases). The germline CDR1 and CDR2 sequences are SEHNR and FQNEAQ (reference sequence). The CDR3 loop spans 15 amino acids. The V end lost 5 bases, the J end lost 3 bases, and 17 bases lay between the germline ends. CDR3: CASSPGGSAGYEQYF. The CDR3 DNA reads TGTGCCAGCAGCCCAGGGGGGAGCGCTGGCTACGAGCAGTACTTC. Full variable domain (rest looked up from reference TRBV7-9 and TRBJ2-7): DTGVSQNPRHKITKRGQNVTFRCDPISEHNRLYWYRQTLGQGPEFLTYFQNEAQLEKSRLLSDRFSAERPKGSFSTLEIQRTEQGDSAMYLCASSPGGSAGYEQYFGPGTRLTVT.

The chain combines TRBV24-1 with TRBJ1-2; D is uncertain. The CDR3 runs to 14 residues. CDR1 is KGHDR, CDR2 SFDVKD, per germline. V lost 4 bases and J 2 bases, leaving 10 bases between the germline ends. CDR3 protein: CATSDLTKNYGYTF. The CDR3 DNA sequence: TGTGCCACCAGTGACCTTACAAAGAACTATGGCTACACCTTC.

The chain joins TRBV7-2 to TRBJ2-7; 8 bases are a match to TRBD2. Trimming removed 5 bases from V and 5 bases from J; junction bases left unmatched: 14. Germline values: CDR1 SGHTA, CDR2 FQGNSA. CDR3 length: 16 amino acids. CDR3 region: CASSLRSGGPRNEQYF. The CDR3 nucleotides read TGTGCCAGCAGCCTAAGGTCGGGAGGGCCAAGGAACGAGCAGTACTTC.

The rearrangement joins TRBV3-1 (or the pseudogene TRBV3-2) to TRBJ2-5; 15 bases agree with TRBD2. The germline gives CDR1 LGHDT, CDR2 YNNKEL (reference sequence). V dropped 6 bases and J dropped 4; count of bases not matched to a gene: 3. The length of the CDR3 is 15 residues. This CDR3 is CASRVGLAGGETQYF. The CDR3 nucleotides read TGTGCCAGCAGGGTGGGACTAGCGGGGGGAGAGACCCAGTACTTC.

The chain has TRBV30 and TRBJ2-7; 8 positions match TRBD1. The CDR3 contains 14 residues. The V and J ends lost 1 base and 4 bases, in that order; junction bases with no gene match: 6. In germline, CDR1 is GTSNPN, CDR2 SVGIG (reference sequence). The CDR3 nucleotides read TGTGCCTGGAGTGGAGAGACAGGGGCGTACGAGCAGTACTTC. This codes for CAWSGETGAYEQYF.

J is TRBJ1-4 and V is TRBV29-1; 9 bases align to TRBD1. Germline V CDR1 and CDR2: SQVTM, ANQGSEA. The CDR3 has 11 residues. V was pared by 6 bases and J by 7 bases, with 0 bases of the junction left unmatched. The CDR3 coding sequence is TGCAGCGTGACAGGGGGTGAAAAACTGTTTTTT. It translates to CSVTGGEKLFF. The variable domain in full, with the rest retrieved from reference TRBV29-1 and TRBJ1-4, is SAVISQKPSRDICQRGTSLTIQCQVDSQVTMMFWYRQQPGQSLTLIATANQGSEATYESGFVIDKFPISRPNLTFSTLTVSNMSPEDSSIYLCSVTGGEKLFFGSGTQLSVL.

The CDR3 here is CASSIGRGSNQPQHF. CDR3 nucleotides: TGTGCCAGCAGCATAGGGAGGGGAAGCAATCAGCCCCAGCATTTT. The gene calls are TRBV7-2 and TRBJ1-5, with D perhaps TRBD1 (5 bases). The V end lost 5 bases, the J end lost 1 base, and 12 bases lay between the germline ends. The CDR3 totals 15 residues. CDR1 and CDR2 from the germline V gene are SGHTA and FQGNSA.

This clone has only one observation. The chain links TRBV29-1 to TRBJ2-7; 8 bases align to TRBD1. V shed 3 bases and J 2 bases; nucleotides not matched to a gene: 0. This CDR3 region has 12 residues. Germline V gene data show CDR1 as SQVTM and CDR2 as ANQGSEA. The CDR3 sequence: CSVEGQAYEQYF. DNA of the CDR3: TGCAGCGTTGAGGGACAGGCCTACGAGCAGTACTTC.